What follows are 12 T cell receptor beta chains derived from one specimen sequenced in a study of human T cells and chemical hapten exposure. Time point in this sample: patch test 1, 2 weeks after DPC sensitization. The treatment here: therapeutic diphenylcyclopropenone sensitization with weekly scalp DPC. TCRdb reprocessed the RACE reads with MiXCR, giving one entry per CDR3 protein. The sample includes about 120,000 distinct CDR3 sequences, about 12% of them seen just once. The specimen was whole blood, collected in connection with sensitization to the hapten diphenylcyclopropenone (DPC). Receptors were obtained from a woman between 45 and 65 years old with alopecia areata. Some clones in this sample may be carry-over from other donors' samples.

This sequence joins TRBV5-1 and TRBJ2-1; D uncertain. V was pared by 1 base and J by 3 bases, with 11 bases between. Germline CDR1 and CDR2: SGHRS and YFSETQ. This CDR3 is 15 amino acids long. The CDR3 loop reads CASSLLGLDYNEQFF. CDR3 bases: TGCGCCAGCAGCTTGTTGGGATTGGACTACAATGAGCAGTTCTTC.

The rearrangement links TRBV28 to TRBJ1-5; D unresolved. The germline V gene has CDR1 MDHEN and CDR2 SYDVKM. The CDR3 spans 12 residues. Deletions cut 11 bases from V and 1 base from J, with 9 bases between. In DNA, the CDR3 is TGTGCCCTTGGGGAGAGCAATCAGCCCCAGCATTTT. Translation: CALGESNQPQHF.

This clonotype appeared many times. V is TRBV10-1 and J is TRBJ2-7, with TRBD2 identical over 12 bases. CDR1 is WNHNN and CDR2 is SYGVQD in the germline V gene (reference sequence). The CDR3 consists of 14 residues. With 6 bases clipped from V and 6 bases from J, the junction kept 6 bases outside the gene matches. The CDR3 DNA reads TGCGCCAGCAGCCCCAGACTAGCGGGGGCCGAGCAGTACTTC. This encodes CASSPRLAGAEQYF.

Details on this clonotype: One junction end disagrees with the germline gene, perhaps due to a read error. J is TRBJ2-3 and V is TRBV6-2 or TRBV6-3; perhaps TRBD2 as D (6 bases). Germline V gene lookup returns CDR1 MNHEY and CDR2 SVGEGT. The CDR3 spans 15 residues. CDR3 nucleotides: TGTGCCAGCAGTTACGTGGGACTGAGCACAGATACGCACTATTTT. Its protein is CASSYVGLSTDTHYF.

This clonotype appeared many times. V is TRBV7-8 and J is TRBJ1-1, with D tentatively TRBD1 (6 bases). Germline-derived CDR1 and CDR2 are SGHVS and FQNEAQ. The CDR3 loop spans 15 amino acids. Trimming removed 0 bases at V and 5 bases at J, with 13 bases between. For the CDR3, the DNA is TGTGCCAGCAGCTTAGCGGCCAGGGGAGGAACTGAAGCTTTCTTT. It encodes CASSLAARGGTEAFF.

There are many counts of this clonotype. The chain recombines TRBV18 with TRBJ2-7; 8 bases are shared with TRBD1. The CDR3 spans 14 residues. CDR1 KGHSH and CDR2 LQKENI come from the germline V gene. V was clipped by 3 bases and J by 7 bases; unmatched bases: 8. The CDR3 coding sequence is TGTGCCAGCTCACCGTCTCAGGGGGCGGATGAGCAGTACTTC. It translates to CASSPSQGADEQYF.

This rearrangement joins TRBV7-2 to TRBJ2-3; no clear D. Trimming removed 2 bases from V and 0 bases from J, with 12 bases in between. This CDR3 has 16 amino acids. Germline values: CDR1 SGHTA, CDR2 FQGNSA. The CDR3 loop is CASSLTQTSSTDTQYF. The CDR3 DNA sequence: TGTGCCAGCAGCTTAACGCAGACCTCTAGCACAGATACGCAGTATTTT.

This clonotype was found a few times. The V and J genes are TRBV18 and TRBJ2-2, with D perhaps TRBD2 (6 bases). CDR1 and CDR2 from the germline V gene are KGHSH and LQKENI. Trimming cost V 2 bases and J 7 bases, with 20 bases left between them. The CDR3 loop spans 17 amino acids. CDR3 in amino acids: CASSPGAGELLRGELFF. DNA of the CDR3: TGTGCCAGCTCACCAGGAGCGGGCGAATTACTTCGCGGGGAGCTGTTTTTT.

On this clonotype: With a much larger clone just one base away, this may be a read error. The chain employs TRBV4-3 and TRBJ2-2; D possibly corresponds to TRBD2 (5 bases). The CDR3 length is 13 residues. Germline V gives CDR1 LGHNA, CDR2 YSLEER. In nucleotides, the CDR3 is TGCGCCAGCAGCCTAACATTCACCGGGGAGCTGATTTTT. Translated, it gives CASSLTFTGELIF.

The chain recombines TRBV6-4 with TRBJ2-1; the D is unclear. Trimming removed 3 bases from V and 2 bases from J, with 5 bases in between. Germline-derived CDR1 and CDR2 are MRHNA and SNTAGT. This CDR3 is 13 amino acids long. CDR3 sequence (DNA): TGTGCCAGCAGTGAACCCCCCTACAATGAGCAGTTCTTC. This codes for CASSEPPYNEQFF.

V is TRBV5-1 and J is TRBJ2-1; 8 bases agree with TRBD2. V shed 5 bases and J 6 bases; nucleotides not matched to a gene: 10. CDR1 and CDR2 (germline): SGHRS, YFSETQ. The CDR3 is 15 residues long. The CDR3 here is CASRTAGGPSNEQFF. Written as DNA, the CDR3 is TGCGCCAGCAGAACGGCGGGAGGACCTTCCAATGAGCAGTTCTTC.

This clonotype was seen at least ten times. The J gene is TRBJ2-7, the V gene TRBV6-5, with 11 positions matching TRBD2. There are 20 residues in the CDR3. Germline CDR1 and CDR2: MNHEY and SVGAGI. With V trimmed by 7 bases and J by 3 bases, 23 bases remained unmatched. CDR3 bases: TGTGCCAGCAACTTCCGGGACGGGGTTAGCGGGAGGGCCACTATCTACGAGCAGTACTTC. Protein: CASNFRDGVSGRATIYEQYF.